The T cell receptor (beta chain) described here comes from a study of blood T cell repertoires in COVID-19. As for the study in general: Nucleic acid was either cDNA or gDNA, and it came from T cells, B-cell-depleted T cells, or PBMCs.

The CDR3 sequence is 14 residues long. Germline V CDR1 and CDR2: SGHRS, YFSETQ. Trimming shortened V by 4 bases and J by 1 base, and 9 bases separated the two germline ends. Original handling: Reference gene primer amplification gave estimated nucleated cell counts. TCRdb keeps only in-frame clones here, not all; method: immunoSEQ multiplex PCR. Clone size and V and J calls were adopted from that table, with D and trimming inferred from the DNA. The table records about 330,000 clones, under 90% of them present only once. Individuals aged about 18 to 95 years were recruited from 24 US areas. Which cohort a participant joined came from the clinical history participants gave.

The source material was PBMCs or T cells enriched from blood (not recorded which). The TCR originated in a woman younger than 30 who had recovered from COVID-19. The chain has TRBV5-1 and TRBJ2-1, with D possibly matching TRBD2 (5 bases). The CDR3 coding sequence is TGCGCCAGCAGCCTACTAGTTTCCTACAATGAGCAGTTCTTC. Protein product: CASSLLVSYNEQFF.